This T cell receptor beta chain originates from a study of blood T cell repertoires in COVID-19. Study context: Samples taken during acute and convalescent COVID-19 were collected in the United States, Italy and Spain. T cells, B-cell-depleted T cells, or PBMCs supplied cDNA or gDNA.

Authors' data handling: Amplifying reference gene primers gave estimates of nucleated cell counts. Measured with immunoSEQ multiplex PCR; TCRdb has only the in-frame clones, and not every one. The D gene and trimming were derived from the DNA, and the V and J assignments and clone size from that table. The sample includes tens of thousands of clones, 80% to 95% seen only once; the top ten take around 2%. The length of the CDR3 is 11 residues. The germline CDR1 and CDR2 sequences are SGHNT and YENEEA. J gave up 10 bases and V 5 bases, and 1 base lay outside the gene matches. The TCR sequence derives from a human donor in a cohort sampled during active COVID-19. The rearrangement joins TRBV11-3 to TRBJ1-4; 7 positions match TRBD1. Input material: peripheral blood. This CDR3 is CASSTGVKLFF. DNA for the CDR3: TGTGCCAGCAGCACAGGGGTAAAACTGTTTTTT.